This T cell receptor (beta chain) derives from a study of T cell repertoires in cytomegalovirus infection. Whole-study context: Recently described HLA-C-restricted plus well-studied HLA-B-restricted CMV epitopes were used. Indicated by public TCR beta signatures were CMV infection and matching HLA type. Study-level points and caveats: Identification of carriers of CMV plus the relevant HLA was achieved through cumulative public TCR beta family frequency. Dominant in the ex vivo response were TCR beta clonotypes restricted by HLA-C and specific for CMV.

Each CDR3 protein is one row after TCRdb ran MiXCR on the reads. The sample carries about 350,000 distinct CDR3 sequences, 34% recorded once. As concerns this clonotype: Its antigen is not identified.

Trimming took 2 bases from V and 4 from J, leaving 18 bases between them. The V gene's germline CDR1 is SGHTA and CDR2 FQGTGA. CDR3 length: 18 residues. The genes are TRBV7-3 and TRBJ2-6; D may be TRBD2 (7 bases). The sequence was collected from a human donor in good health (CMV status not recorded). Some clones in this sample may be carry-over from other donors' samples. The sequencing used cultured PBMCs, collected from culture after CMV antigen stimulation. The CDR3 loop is CASSLPGGGAGGANVLTF. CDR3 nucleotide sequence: TGTGCCAGCAGCTTACCCGGAGGGGGGGCGGGAGGGGCCAACGTCCTGACTTTC. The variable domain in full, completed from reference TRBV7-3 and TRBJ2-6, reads GAGVSQTPSNKVTEKGKYVELRCDPISGHTALYWYRQSLGQGPEFLIYFQGTGAADDSGLPNDRFFAVRPEGSVSTLKIQRTERGDSAVYLCASSLPGGGAGGANVLTFGAGSRLTVL.